This TCR beta chain appears in the sequencing data of a study of CD8 T cells in Susac syndrome. Study background: When their blood was taken, the Susac syndrome patients had either not yet had any therapy, were taking corticosteroids, or were taking intravenous immunoglobulin alone.

This clonotype was seen a few times. Reverse transcription of roughly 0.5 to 1 ug RNA was carried out with random hexamers. Multiplex PCR with immunoSEQ amplified the TCR beta CDR3 across 54 Vbeta and 13 Jbeta. TCRdb re-called the immunoSEQ multiplex PCR reads with MiXCR, one entry per CDR3 protein. This table holds about 190,000 distinct CDR3 sequences, roughly 95% found once. This clonotype was obtained from a human donor with Susac syndrome. What was sequenced was CD4+ T cells from PBMCs.

The CDR3 nucleotides read TGCGCCAGCAGCCGACTAGCGGGGGGGGATACGCAGTATTTT. Encoded protein: CASSRLAGGDTQYF. The rearrangement links TRBV4-3 to TRBJ2-3, with 14 bases lining up with TRBD2. This CDR3 has 14 amino acids. The V gene end was trimmed by 4 bases and the J gene end by 6 bases; junction bases not matched to a gene: 0. Per germline, CDR1 LGHNA and CDR2 YSLEER.